These T cell receptor beta chains were read from a single sample in a study of cytomegalovirus exposure and HLA in healthy donors. Sequenced by immunoSEQ multiplex PCR; TCRdb stores in-frame clones only, minus some. The sample contains roughly 120,000 clones, more than 65% of which appear only once. Sequencing input: PBMCs. All receptors come from a young man in good health and CMV-seropositive. CDR3s include the opening cysteine and the closing phenylalanine or tryptophan. The D gene is left open where the match is weak. A row's size may be missing; if present it is once, few, many or a size class.

>-|TRBV4-1|TRBJ2-7|-
CASSQDLPGTSYEQYF
TGCGCCAGCAGCCAAGATCTCCCGGGAACCTCCTACGAGCAGTACTTC
>-|TRBV9|TRBJ2-3|-
CASSVLPSTDTQYF
TGTGCCAGCAGCGTACTCCCCAGCACAGATACGCAGTATTTT
>once|TRBV29-1|TRBJ2-2|-
CSVGGTTGVENTGELFF
TGCAGCGTTGGCGGGACAACAGGGGTTGAGAACACCGGGGAGCTGTTTTTT
>-|TRBV20-1|TRBJ2-7|TRBD1
CSARQGYEQYF
TGCAGTGCCAGACAGGGCTACGAGCAGTACTTC
>once|TRBV6-1|TRBJ2-7|-
CASSEKEASDTYEQYF
TGTGCCAGCAGTGAAAAAGAGGCATCGGATACCTACGAGCAGTACTTC
>-|TRBV6-5|TRBJ1-2|TRBD1
CASNRLTGGPQGYTF
TGTGCCAGCAACCGCTTGACAGGGGGGCCGCAGGGCTACACCTTC
>-|TRBV6-5|TRBJ1-2|-
CASSQGAVNGYTF
TGTGCCAGCAGTCAGGGTGCGGTGAATGGCTACACCTTC
>-|TRBV7-9|TRBJ2-5|-
CASSQERTETQYF
TGTGCCAGCAGCCAAGAGCGGACGGAGACCCAGTACTTC
>-|TRBV4-3|TRBJ2-2|-
CASSQAPQGSGELFF
TGCGCCAGCAGCCAAGCCCCACAGGGCTCCGGGGAGCTGTTTTTT
>-|TRBV27|TRBJ1-2|TRBD1
CASSYTGGRRGYGYTF
TGTGCCAGCAGTTACACAGGGGGCCGAAGGGGTTATGGCTACACCTTC
>-|TRBV7-6|TRBJ1-5|-
CASSLAGGANQPQHF
TGTGCCAGCAGCTTAGCTGGAGGGGCTAATCAGCCCCAGCATTTT
>-|TRBV10-3|TRBJ1-2|-
CAISGGEGYTF
TGTGCCATCAGTGGTGGGGAGGGCTACACCTTC
>-|TRBV6-1|TRBJ2-7|TRBD1
CATRPRDSSYEQYF
TGTGCCACGCGACCCCGGGACAGCTCCTACGAGCAGTACTTC
>few|TRBV7-3|TRBJ2-2|TRBD2
CASSLRASGTGELFF
TGTGCCAGCAGCTTACGGGCTAGCGGCACCGGGGAGCTGTTTTTT
>-|TRBV7-2|TRBJ2-6|TRBD1
CASSLQASVTGSNVLTF
TGTGCCAGCAGCCTACAAGCATCCGTGACAGGGTCGAACGTCCTGACTTTC
>-|TRBV25-1|TRBJ2-7|TRBD1
CASSGLRQGAPYEQYF
TGTGCCAGCAGTGGCTTGAGACAGGGGGCCCCCTACGAGCAGTACTTC
>-|TRBV28|TRBJ1-5|-
CATKLGTPYSNQPQHF
TGTGCCACCAAACTCGGGACACCATATAGCAATCAGCCCCAGCATTTT
>few|TRBV6-5|TRBJ1-2|-
CATRQVYGYTF
TGTGCCACCCGACAGGTCTATGGCTACACCTTC
>few|TRBV4-3|TRBJ2-2|-
CASSPQFEDTGELFF
TGCGCCAGCAGCCCCCAGTTCGAGGACACCGGGGAGCTGTTTTTT
>-|TRBV10-2|TRBJ1-5|-
CASTEVGGQPQHF
TGCGCCAGCACTGAGGTGGGGGGTCAGCCCCAGCATTTT
>once|TRBV30|TRBJ1-2|TRBD1
CAWDRGSGYTF
TGTGCCTGGGACAGGGGCTCAGGCTACACCTTC
>-|TRBV28|TRBJ1-5|-
CASSIFMGPYQPQHF
TGTGCCAGCAGTATCTTCATGGGGCCTTATCAGCCCCAGCATTTT
>-|TRBV7-2|TRBJ2-7|-
CASSLAGGAPYEQYF
TGTGCCAGCAGCTTAGCTGGCGGGGCACCCTACGAGCAGTACTTC
>-|TRBV6-4|TRBJ2-3|-
CASAAGGSDGKDTQYF
TGTGCCAGCGCCGCGGGCGGGTCGGATGGGAAAGATACGCAGTATTTT
>-|TRBV20-1|TRBJ1-2|-
CSATGNYGYTF
TGCAGTGCCACCGGGAACTATGGCTACACCTTC
>few|TRBV28|TRBJ1-1|-
CASSLAGRQEAFF
TGTGCCAGCAGTTTAGCAGGGCGTCAAGAAGCTTTCTTT
>-|TRBV14|TRBJ2-3|-
CASSQDLRTSTDTQYF
TGTGCCAGCAGCCAAGATCTTCGGACTAGCACAGATACGCAGTATTTT
>-|TRBV4-1|TRBJ1-1|-
CASSQQLVGSTEAFF
TGCGCCAGCAGCCAACAACTCGTTGGGAGCACTGAAGCTTTCTTT
>-|TRBV5-1|TRBJ2-1|-
CASSLSREQFF
TGCGCCAGCAGCTTGTCGAGGGAGCAGTTCTTC
>-|TRBV28|TRBJ1-4|TRBD1
CASSVGQGVNEKLFF
TGTGCCAGCAGTGTCGGACAGGGAGTTAATGAAAAACTGTTTTTT
>-|TRBV28|TRBJ2-7|-
CASSFARGHEQYF
TGTGCCAGCAGTTTTGCCAGGGGCCACGAGCAGTACTTC
>-|TRBV19|TRBJ1-1|-
CASSWGVTEAFF
TGTGCCAGTAGTTGGGGGGTCACTGAAGCTTTCTTT
>few|TRBV4-2|TRBJ2-7|TRBD1
CASSPDRLTYEQYF
TGTGCCAGCAGCCCGGACAGGCTAACGTACGAGCAGTACTTC
>-|TRBV4-3|TRBJ2-7|TRBD1
CASSQTPGDSSYEQYF
TGCGCCAGCAGCCAGACTCCCGGGGACAGCTCCTACGAGCAGTACTTC
>-|TRBV7-8|TRBJ2-3|TRBD2
CASKPSGGAPDTQYF
TGTGCCAGCAAACCTAGCGGGGGGGCCCCAGATACGCAGTATTTT
>-|TRBV5-1|TRBJ1-4|TRBD1
CASSLARQGPTTNEKLFF
TGCGCCAGCAGCTTGGCCCGACAGGGGCCAACAACTAATGAAAAACTGTTTTTT
>-|TRBV7-6|TRBJ1-1|-
CASSSGGGRTEAFF
TGTGCCAGCAGCTCAGGCGGGGGCCGGACTGAAGCTTTCTTT
>once|TRBV25-1|TRBJ2-5|TRBD2
CASSEYQQRGFQETQYF
TGTGCCAGCAGTGAATATCAACAGCGGGGCTTTCAAGAGACCCAGTACTTC
>-|TRBV6-5|TRBJ2-7|TRBD2
CASSPGLAGLIWQYF
TGTGCCAGCAGTCCGGGACTAGCGGGGCTTATATGGCAGTACTTC
>-|TRBV6-6|TRBJ2-7|-
CASSHLYEQYF
TGTGCCAGCAGCCATCTATACGAGCAGTACTTC